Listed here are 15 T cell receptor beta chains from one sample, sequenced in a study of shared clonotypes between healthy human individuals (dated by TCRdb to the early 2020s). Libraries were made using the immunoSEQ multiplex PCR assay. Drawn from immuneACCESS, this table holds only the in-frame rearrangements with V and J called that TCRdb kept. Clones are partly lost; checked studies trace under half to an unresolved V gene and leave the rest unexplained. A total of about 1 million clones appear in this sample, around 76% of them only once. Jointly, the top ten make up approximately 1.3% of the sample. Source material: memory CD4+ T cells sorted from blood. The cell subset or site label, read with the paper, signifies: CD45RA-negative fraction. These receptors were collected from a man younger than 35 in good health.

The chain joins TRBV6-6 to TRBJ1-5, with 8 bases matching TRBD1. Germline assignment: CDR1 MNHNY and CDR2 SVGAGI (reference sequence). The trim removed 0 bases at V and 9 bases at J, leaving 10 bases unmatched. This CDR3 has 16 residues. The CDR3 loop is CASSYSIVDRDTPQHF. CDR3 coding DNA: TGTGCCAGCAGTTACTCGATAGTGGACAGGGATACGCCCCAGCATTTT.

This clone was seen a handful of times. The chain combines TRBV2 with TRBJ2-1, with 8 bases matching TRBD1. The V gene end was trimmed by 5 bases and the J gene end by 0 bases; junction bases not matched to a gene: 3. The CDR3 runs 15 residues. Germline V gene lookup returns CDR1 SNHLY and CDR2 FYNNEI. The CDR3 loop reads CASSPTGGSYNEQFF. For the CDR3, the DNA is TGTGCCAGCAGTCCTACAGGGGGCTCCTACAATGAGCAGTTCTTC.

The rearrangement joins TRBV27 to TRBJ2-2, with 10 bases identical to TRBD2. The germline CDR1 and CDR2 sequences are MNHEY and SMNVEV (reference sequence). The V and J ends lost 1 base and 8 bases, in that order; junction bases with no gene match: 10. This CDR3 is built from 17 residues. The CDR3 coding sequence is TGTGCCAGCAGTTTATATGGGCTAGCGGGGGTTCGGGGGGAGCTGTTTTTT. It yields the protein CASSLYGLAGVRGELFF.

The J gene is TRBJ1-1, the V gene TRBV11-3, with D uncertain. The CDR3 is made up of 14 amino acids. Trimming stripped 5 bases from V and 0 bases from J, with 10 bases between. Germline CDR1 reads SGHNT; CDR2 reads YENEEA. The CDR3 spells CASSTGSVNTEAFF. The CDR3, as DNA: TGTGCCAGCAGCACCGGCTCAGTGAACACTGAAGCTTTCTTT.

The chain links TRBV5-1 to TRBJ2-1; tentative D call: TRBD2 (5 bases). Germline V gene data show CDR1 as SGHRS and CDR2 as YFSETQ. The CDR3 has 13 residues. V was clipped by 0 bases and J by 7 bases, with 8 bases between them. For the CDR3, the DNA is TGCGCCAGCAGCTTGGAGCGGAGGAATGAGCAGTTCTTC. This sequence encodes CASSLERRNEQFF.

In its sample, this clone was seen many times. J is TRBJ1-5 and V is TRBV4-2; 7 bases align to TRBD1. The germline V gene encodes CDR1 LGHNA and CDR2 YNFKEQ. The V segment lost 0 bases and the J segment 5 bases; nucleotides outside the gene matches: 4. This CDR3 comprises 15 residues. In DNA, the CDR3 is TGTGCCAGCAGCCAAGAGAACAGGGGATATCAGCCCCAGCATTTT. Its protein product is CASSQENRGYQPQHF.

CDR3 coding DNA: TGTGCCAGCTCACCACCGAGCAGGCAGTTCGCCGGGGAGCTGTTTTTT. It encodes CASSPPSRQFAGELFF. The gene calls are TRBV18 and TRBJ2-2; D gene ambiguous. Per the germline V gene, CDR1 is KGHSH and CDR2 is LQKENI. The V end was cut by 0 bases, the J end by 6 bases, with 14 bases between. The CDR3 runs 16 residues.

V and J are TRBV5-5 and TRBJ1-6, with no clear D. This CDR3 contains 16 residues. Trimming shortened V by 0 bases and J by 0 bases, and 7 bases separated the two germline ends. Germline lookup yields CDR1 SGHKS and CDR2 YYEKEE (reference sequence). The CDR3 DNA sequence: TGTGCCAGCAGCTTGGGCCCGCACTCCTATAATTCACCCCTCCACTTT. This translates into CASSLGPHSYNSPLHF. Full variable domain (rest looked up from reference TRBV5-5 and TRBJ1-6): DAGVTQSPTHLIKTRGQQVTLRCSPISGHKSVSWYQQVLGQGPQFIFQYYEKEERGRGNFPDRFSARQFPNYSSELNVNALLLGDSALYLCASSLGPHSYNSPLHFGNGTRLTVT.

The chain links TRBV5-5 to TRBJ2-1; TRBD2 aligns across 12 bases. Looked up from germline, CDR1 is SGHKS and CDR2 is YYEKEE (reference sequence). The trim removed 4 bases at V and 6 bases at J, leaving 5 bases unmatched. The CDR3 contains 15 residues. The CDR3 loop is CASSPRLAGANEQFF. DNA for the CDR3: TGTGCCAGCAGCCCAAGACTAGCGGGGGCCAATGAGCAGTTCTTC.

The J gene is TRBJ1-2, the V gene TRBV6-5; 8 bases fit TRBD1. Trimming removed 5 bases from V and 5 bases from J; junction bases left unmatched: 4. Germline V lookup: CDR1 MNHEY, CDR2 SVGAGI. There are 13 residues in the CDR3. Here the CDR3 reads CASSGDRGYGYTF. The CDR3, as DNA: TGTGCCAGCAGTGGTGACAGGGGTTATGGCTACACCTTC.

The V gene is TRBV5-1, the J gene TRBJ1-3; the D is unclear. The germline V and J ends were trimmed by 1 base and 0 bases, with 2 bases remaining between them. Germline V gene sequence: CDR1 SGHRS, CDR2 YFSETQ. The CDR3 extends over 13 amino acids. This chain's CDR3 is CASSLNSGNTIYF. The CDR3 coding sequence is TGCGCCAGCAGCTTGAACTCTGGAAACACCATATATTTT.

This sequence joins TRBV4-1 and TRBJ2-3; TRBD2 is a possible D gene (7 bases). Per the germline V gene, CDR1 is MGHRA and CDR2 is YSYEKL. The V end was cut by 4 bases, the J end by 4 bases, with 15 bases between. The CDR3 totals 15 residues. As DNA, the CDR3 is TGCGCCAGCAGCCCTTTGGGGGGGGGCCCAGATACGCAGTATTTT. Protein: CASSPLGGGPDTQYF.

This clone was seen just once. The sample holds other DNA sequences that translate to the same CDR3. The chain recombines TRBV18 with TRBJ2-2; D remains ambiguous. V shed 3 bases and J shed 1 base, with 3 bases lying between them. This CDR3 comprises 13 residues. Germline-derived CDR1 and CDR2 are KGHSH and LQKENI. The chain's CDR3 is CASSPMNTGELFF. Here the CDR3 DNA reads TGTGCCAGCTCACCTATGAACACCGGGGAGCTGTTTTTT. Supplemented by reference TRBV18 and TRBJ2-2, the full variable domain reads NAGVMQNPRHLVRRRGQEARLRCSPMKGHSHVYWYRQLPEEGLKFMVYLQKENIIDESGMPKERFSAEFPKEGPSILRIQQVVRGDSAAYFCASSPMNTGELFFGEGSRLTVL.

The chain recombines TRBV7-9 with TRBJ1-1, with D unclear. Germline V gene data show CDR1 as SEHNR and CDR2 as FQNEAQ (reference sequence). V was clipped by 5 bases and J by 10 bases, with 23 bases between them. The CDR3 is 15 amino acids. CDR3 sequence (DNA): TGTGCCAGCAGCCACTCAGTCCCCACTCAACGCGGAGCTTTCTTT. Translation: CASSHSVPTQRGAFF.

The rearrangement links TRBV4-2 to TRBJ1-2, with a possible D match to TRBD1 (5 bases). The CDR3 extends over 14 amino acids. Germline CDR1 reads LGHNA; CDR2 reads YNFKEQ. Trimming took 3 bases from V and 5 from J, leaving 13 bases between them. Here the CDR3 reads CASSHFRVLYGYTF. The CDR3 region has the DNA TGTGCCAGCAGCCACTTCAGGGTATTGTATGGCTACACCTTC.